The source of this T cell receptor beta chain is a study of shared clonotypes between healthy human individuals. Findings and limits, study-wide: Sharing across several donors was seen in around 5% of naive CD4 clonotypes. The study generally estimated greater richness for naive than memory subsets.

The study drew its donors from healthy HIV-negative adults without recent acute infections or vaccinations. Caucasian adults residing in Nashville, Tennessee made up all the donors. V lost 7 bases to trimming and J lost 0 bases; unmatched junction nucleotides: 7. The CDR3 extends over 18 amino acids. Per the germline V gene, CDR1 is LNHDA and CDR2 is SQIVND (reference sequence). A remark on this clone: Antigen specificity is unknown.

Sequencing was performed with immunoSEQ multiplex PCR; in TCRdb, only in-frame clones are kept and a portion is missing. The data hold some 2,000,000 clones, with approximately 96% observed a single time. This receptor was taken from a man between 18 and 29 years old in good health. The sample taken for sequencing was naive CD4+ T cells sorted from blood. Noted subset: CD45RA+ positively selected. The chain joins TRBV19 to TRBJ2-1; 15 bases map to TRBD2. The CDR3 coding sequence is TGTGCCAGTACTGGGACTAGCGGGAGGACCAGCTCCTACAATGAGCAGTTCTTC. Protein sequence: CASTGTSGRTSSYNEQFF.